This record covers a single T cell receptor (beta chain). Its specificity is not known. This record comes from a study of Ad26.COV2.S vaccination and SARS-CoV-2 variants. Study-level information: The vaccine Ad26.COV2.S was put into the muscle once, or twice with 56 days between.

Treatment described: some 20 received Ad26.COV2.S at low or high dose, single or two shots; 5 received placebo; per-sample allocation not given. Collection of samples fell on day 63 after the first vaccine or placebo injection. Germline V gives CDR1 ENHRY, CDR2 SYGVKD. The CDR3 sequence is 18 residues long. V lost 5 bases, J lost 0 bases, and 11 bases stayed unmatched. The protocol was immunoSEQ multiplex PCR, while the TCRdb copy is restricted to in-frame clones and leaves out a portion. This sample carries hundreds of thousands of clones, around 92% of them seen once, and the ten largest clones take about 1.5%. Study results and limitations: The placebo group had lower spike-specific TCR breadth than the vaccine recipients did.

The genes are TRBV10-3 and TRBJ2-1, with 9 bases aligning to TRBD1. Sequences were derived from peripheral blood, sampled in a trial of Ad26.COV2.S vaccine versus placebo. The clonotype originates from a person between 18 and 65 years old who received the Ad26.COV2.S COVID-19 vaccine or a placebo. CDR3: CAISRTGDSFNSYNEQFF. The CDR3 nucleotides read TGTGCCATCAGTAGGACAGGGGATTCCTTTAACTCCTACAATGAGCAGTTCTTC.